These 2 T cell receptor beta chains were sequenced from one sample in a study of cytomegalovirus exposure and HLA in healthy donors. The table came from immunoSEQ multiplex PCR; TCRdb's copy has only in-frame clones and leaves some out. The sample carries around 300,000 clones, roughly 90% recorded once. The material sequenced was PBMCs. The origin of the receptors is a man aged 25 to 45 in good health and CMV-seronegative.

This chain links TRBV5-1 with TRBJ1-1; 9 bases agree with TRBD1. Losses at the gene ends were 4 bases for V and 0 bases for J; bases not matched to a gene: 4. CDR1 and CDR2 (germline): SGHRS, YFSETQ. The CDR3 has 15 amino acids. The CDR3 DNA sequence: TGCGCCAGCAGCACGGGACAGGGAATGAACACTGAAGCTTTCTTT. Protein product: CASSTGQGMNTEAFF.

The chain carries TRBV6-6 and TRBJ2-5, with 10 bases identical to TRBD2. V was clipped by 7 bases and J by 1 base; unmatched bases: 6. From germline, CDR1 is MNHNY and CDR2 SVGAGI (reference sequence). The CDR3 length is 15 residues. The CDR3 reads CASKLTSGAQETQYF. CDR3 sequence (DNA): TGTGCCAGCAAACTCACTAGCGGGGCCCAAGAGACCCAGTACTTC.